The 10 T cell receptor beta chains given below trace back to one sample, sequenced in a study of PD-1 blockade in classical Hodgkin lymphoma. Sequencing used immunoSEQ multiplex PCR; TCRdb keeps in-frame clones, though not all of them. The repertoire has about 44,000 clones, 55% to 80% of them found once; the top ten carry more than 3%. Time point here: cycle 4 day 1 (C4D1), after more than five weeks of nivolumab. Every patient relapsed after autologous stem cell transplantation, and brentuximab vedotin exposure varied. The sequences come from peripheral blood mononuclear cells (PBMCs), collected before the fourth cycle of nivolumab. The receptors come from a human donor with classical Hodgkin lymphoma.

The rearrangement uses TRBV6-5 and TRBJ2-3; TRBD1 aligns across 7 bases. The CDR3 runs to 15 residues. V dropped 7 bases and J dropped 1; count of bases not matched to a gene: 8. Germline values: CDR1 MNHEY, CDR2 SVGAGI. CDR3: CASTYGQGGTDTQYF. The CDR3 DNA reads TGTGCCAGCACCTACGGGCAGGGGGGCACAGATACGCAGTATTTT.

The rearrangement uses TRBV10-3 and TRBJ1-4; D perhaps matches TRBD1 (5 bases). Looked up from germline, CDR1 is ENHRY and CDR2 is SYGVKD. The CDR3 contains 12 residues. Trimming shortened V by 3 bases and J by 6 bases, and 5 bases separated the two germline ends. CDR3 region: CAISEGDEKLFF. The CDR3 nucleotides read TGTGCCATCAGTGAAGGGGATGAAAAACTGTTTTTT.

A few counts support this clone. This specimen includes other DNA sequences encoding the same CDR3. The V and J genes are TRBV5-8 and TRBJ1-5; D gene uncertain. The CDR3 sequence is 12 residues long. V was trimmed by 0 bases and J by 5 bases, leaving 3 bases between them. Germline CDR1 reads SGHTS; CDR2 reads YDEGEE. The CDR3 sequence is CASSLGYQPQHF. For the CDR3, the DNA is TGTGCCAGCAGCTTGGGTTATCAGCCCCAGCATTTT. Drawing the rest from reference TRBV5-8 and TRBJ1-5, the complete variable domain is EAGVTQSPTHLIKTRGQQATLRCSPISGHTSVYWYQQALGLGLQFLLWYDEGEERNRGNFPPRFSGRQFPNYSSELNVNALELEDSALYLCASSLGYQPQHFGDGTRLSIL.

The rearrangement uses TRBV5-1 and TRBJ2-6; D is unclear. From germline, CDR1 is SGHRS and CDR2 YFSETQ. The CDR3 is 16 residues long. V was shortened by 0 bases and J by 0 bases, with 7 bases between the two germline ends. The chain's CDR3 is CASSLVGSSGANVLTF. The CDR3 DNA reads TGCGCCAGCAGCTTGGTGGGCAGCTCTGGGGCCAACGTCCTGACTTTC.

There are a few counts of this clone. Being one base from a much bigger clone, this may be a read error. The same CDR3 is also encoded by other DNA sequences in this sample. The genes are TRBV6-5 and TRBJ1-3; D is possibly TRBD1 (5 bases). Germline CDR1 reads MNHEY; CDR2 reads SVGAGI. The CDR3 sequence is 12 residues long. V was trimmed by 10 bases and J by 3 bases, leaving 10 bases between them. The CDR3 DNA reads as TGTGCCACCCAGGGTTTTGGAAACACCATATATTTT. Translated, it gives CATQGFGNTIYF.

The rearrangement joins TRBV6-5 to TRBJ2-5; tentatively, D is TRBD1 (6 bases). Germline V CDR1 and CDR2: MNHEY, SVGAGI. The germline V and J ends were trimmed by 6 bases and 1 base, with 15 bases remaining between them. The CDR3 totals 15 residues. The CDR3 nucleotides are TGTGCCAGCAGCCCTGTCACAGGGTCCCAAGAGACCCAGTACTTC. Translation gives CASSPVTGSQETQYF.

The V and J genes are TRBV19 and TRBJ2-7; TRBD1 matches 8 bases. CDR1 LNHDA and CDR2 SQIVND come from the germline V gene (reference sequence). This CDR3 has 15 amino acids. With 3 bases clipped from V and 6 bases from J, the junction kept 10 bases outside the gene matches. The CDR3 here is CASSIAGTGGGEQYF. CDR3 coding DNA: TGTGCCAGTAGTATCGCCGGGACAGGAGGCGGCGAGCAGTACTTC.

This chain links TRBV28 with TRBJ2-3, with D perhaps matching TRBD2 (5 bases). V dropped 6 bases and J dropped 0 bases, with 10 bases sitting between them. The CDR3 has 14 amino acids. Germline-derived CDR1 and CDR2 are MDHEN and SYDVKM. CDR3 loop: CASRDSLSTDTQYF. DNA for the CDR3: TGTGCCAGCAGGGACTCACTTAGCACAGATACGCAGTATTTT. The full variable domain, completed using reference TRBV28 and TRBJ2-3, is DVKVTQSSRYLVKRTGEKVFLECVQDMDHENMFWYRQDPGLGLRLIYFSYDVKMKEKGDIPEGYSVSREKKERFSLILESASTNQTSMYLCASRDSLSTDTQYFGPGTRLTVL.

This chain connects TRBV7-3 to TRBJ2-3; D may be TRBD2 (7 bases). This CDR3 has 16 amino acids. Germline V gene data show CDR1 as SGHTA and CDR2 as FQGTGA. Trimming removed 3 bases at V and 2 bases at J, with 15 bases between. CDR3 protein: CASSLGGLADTDTQYF. CDR3 DNA: TGTGCCAGCAGCTTGGGGGGGCTAGCGGACACAGATACGCAGTATTTT.

V usage is TRBV6-5 and J usage is TRBJ1-5; D unresolved. This CDR3 region has 13 residues. Trimming cost V 6 bases and J 5 bases, with 11 bases left between them. CDR1 is MNHEY, CDR2 SVGAGI, per germline. In DNA, the CDR3 is TGTGCCAGCAGCCTCGGTGCCCATCAGCCCCAGCATTTT. It yields the protein CASSLGAHQPQHF.